This T cell receptor (beta chain) was sequenced in a study of blood T cell repertoires in COVID-19. Study as a whole: Spain, Italy and the United States supplied samples that represented acute and convalescent COVID-19. Sources were T cells, B-cell-depleted T cells, or PBMCs; the material itself was cDNA or gDNA.

Generated by immunoSEQ multiplex PCR, the TCRdb table keeps only in-frame clones and is missing some. The table lists roughly 120,000 clones, 86% of them singletons. The CDR3 length is 19 residues. The germline V gene encodes CDR1 MNHEY and CDR2 SVGEGT. V was pared by 0 bases and J by 3 bases, with 21 bases between. Sequencing input: peripheral blood. The TCR comes from a human donor in a cohort sampled during active COVID-19. The chain has TRBV6-2 or TRBV6-3 and TRBJ1-5, with a weak D call TRBD1 (6 bases). CDR3 sequence reads: CASSYSAGARSRANQPQHF. CDR3 DNA sequence: TGTGCCAGCAGTTACTCGGCAGGGGCCAGATCTAGGGCCAATCAGCCCCAGCATTTT.